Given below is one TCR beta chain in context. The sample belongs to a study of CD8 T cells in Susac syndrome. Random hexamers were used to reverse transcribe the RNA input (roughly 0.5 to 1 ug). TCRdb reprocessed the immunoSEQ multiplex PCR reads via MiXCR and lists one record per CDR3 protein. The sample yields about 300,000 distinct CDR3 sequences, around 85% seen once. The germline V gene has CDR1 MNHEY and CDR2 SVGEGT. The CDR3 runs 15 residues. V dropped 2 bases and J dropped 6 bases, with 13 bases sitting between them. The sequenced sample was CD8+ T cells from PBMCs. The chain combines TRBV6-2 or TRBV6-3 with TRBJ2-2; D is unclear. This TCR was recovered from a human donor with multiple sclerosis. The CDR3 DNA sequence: TGTGCCAGCAGTTACATCGTTCAGGCCGCCGGGGAGCTGTTTTTT. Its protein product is CASSYIVQAAGELFF.